The T cell receptor beta chain under discussion was sequenced for a study of CD8+ T cells in alopecia areata. This CDR3 has 14 amino acids. Germline CDR1 and CDR2: SQVTM and ANQGSEA. V lost 6 bases and J lost 0; bases outside the gene matches: 7. It was cDNA, reverse transcribed from extracted RNA, that served as the sequencing template. The assay was immunoSEQ multiplex PCR, and TCRdb's table has in-frame clones only and misses some. The profile shows 200,000 to 250,000 clones, 50% to 70% of them singletons. General study points: With just one nonresponder, it is still uncertain whether baseline CD8+ expansion relates to response.

Noted treatment: oral pan-JAK inhibitor, 5-10 mg twice daily. This clone showed up just a few times. The target antigen is unknown. Other nucleotide sequences in the sample specify the same CDR3. The specimen was CD4+ T cells sorted from blood, collected at week 4, from a patient treated with tofacitinib. This TCR was recovered from a human donor with alopecia areata. The chain is built from TRBV29-1 and TRBJ1-1; TRBD1 aligns across 7 bases. CDR3 sequence: CSVDRTGVNTEAFF. CDR3 coding DNA: TGCAGCGTGGACAGGACAGGTGTGAACACTGAAGCTTTCTTT.